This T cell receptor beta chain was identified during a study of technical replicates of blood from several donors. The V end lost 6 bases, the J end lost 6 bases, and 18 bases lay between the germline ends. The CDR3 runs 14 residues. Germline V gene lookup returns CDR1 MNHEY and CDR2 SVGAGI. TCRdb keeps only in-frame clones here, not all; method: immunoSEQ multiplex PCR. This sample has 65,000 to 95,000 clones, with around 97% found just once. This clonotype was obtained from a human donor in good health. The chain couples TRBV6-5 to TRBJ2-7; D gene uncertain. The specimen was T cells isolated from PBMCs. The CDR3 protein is CASSPLSAISEQYF. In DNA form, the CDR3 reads TGTGCCAGCAGCCCCCTATCCGCCATAAGCGAGCAGTACTTC.